One sample yielded the 19 T cell receptor beta chains listed below, sequenced in a study of blood T cell repertoires in COVID-19. Generated by immunoSEQ multiplex PCR, the TCRdb table keeps only in-frame clones and is missing some. The repertoire holds 100,000 to 150,000 clones, with about 85% as singletons. Sequences were obtained from peripheral blood. The receptors stem from a man aged 55 to 69 with acute or convalescent COVID-19.

This clone was seen once. This chain links TRBV9 with TRBJ1-1; D is possibly TRBD1 (5 bases). Germline V gene sequence: CDR1 SGDLS, CDR2 YYNGEE. The CDR3 contains 15 residues. Trimming shortened V by 3 bases and J by 0 bases, and 12 bases separated the two germline ends. CDR3 DNA: TGTGCCAGCAGCGCACTCGGACAAATGAACACTGAAGCTTTCTTT. Translating gives CASSALGQMNTEAFF.

The V call is TRBV5-1, the J call TRBJ2-7; 12 bases agree with TRBD2. Germline V CDR1 and CDR2: SGHRS, YFSETQ. The CDR3 is made up of 15 amino acids. V was clipped by 0 bases and J by 6 bases; unmatched bases: 4. The CDR3 DNA sequence: TGCGCCAGCAGCTTGGGACTAGCGGGAGTTGGCGAGCAGTACTTC. As protein: CASSLGLAGVGEQYF. Full variable domain (remainder filled in from reference TRBV5-1 and TRBJ2-7): KAGVTQTPRYLIKTRGQQVTLSCSPISGHRSVSWYQQTPGQGLQFLFEYFSETQRNKGNFPGRFSGRQFSNSRSEMNVSTLELGDSALYLCASSLGLAGVGEQYFGPGTRLTVT.

This chain connects TRBV19 to TRBJ1-1; 11 bases match TRBD1. In germline, CDR1 is LNHDA, CDR2 SQIVND (reference sequence). The CDR3 consists of 16 residues. The V segment lost 6 bases and the J segment 3 bases; nucleotides outside the gene matches: 9. For the CDR3, the DNA is TGTGCCAGTAGCCTATGGACAGGGGGCCCCGACACTGAAGCTTTCTTT. Its protein is CASSLWTGGPDTEAFF.

On this clone: One end of the junction does not line up with germline, which may come from a read error. The V gene is TRBV20-1, the J gene TRBJ2-1, with TRBD2 as a possible D gene (6 bases). Per germline, CDR1 DFQATT and CDR2 SNEGSKA (reference sequence). This CDR3 spans 9 amino acids. The DNA of the CDR3 is TGCAGTGCTAGCGGGAGTTGGCTCTTC. Amino acid sequence: CSASGSWLF.

This chain uses TRBV6-2 or TRBV6-3 with TRBJ2-2, with TRBD2 matching 14 bases. Trimming removed 4 bases from V and 5 bases from J; junction bases left unmatched: 9. The CDR3 loop spans 18 amino acids. Germline V gene sequence: CDR1 MNHEY, CDR2 SVGEGT. CDR3 DNA: TGTGCCAGCAGTTCCGCCGGACTAGCGGGAGGACGGACCGGGGAGCTGTTTTTT. Translating gives CASSSAGLAGGRTGELFF.

The gene calls are TRBV19 and TRBJ2-3, with 10 positions matching TRBD2. CDR1 LNHDA and CDR2 SQIVND come from the germline V gene (reference sequence). Germline trimming cut 1 base from V and 8 bases from J; bases unmatched to any gene: 15. CDR3 length: 18 amino acids. The chain's CDR3 is CASSIGSLTSGRRGTQYF. CDR3 nucleotides: TGTGCCAGTAGTATAGGTTCCCTGACTAGCGGGCGAAGAGGTACGCAGTATTTT.

The chain carries TRBV30 and TRBJ2-3; 13 bases agree with TRBD2. From germline, CDR1 is GTSNPN and CDR2 SVGIG (reference sequence). The CDR3 is 15 amino acids. V dropped 0 bases and J dropped 6; count of bases not matched to a gene: 3. This chain's CDR3 is CAWSVLAGGRDTQYF. The CDR3 DNA follows: TGTGCCTGGAGTGTACTAGCGGGAGGGCGTGATACGCAGTATTTT.

This clone has only a few counts. The chain uses TRBV2 and TRBJ1-5; D is possibly TRBD1 (6 bases). Germline-derived CDR1 and CDR2 are SNHLY and FYNNEI. The CDR3 is 14 amino acids. V was shortened by 6 bases and J by 1 base, with 10 bases between the two germline ends. This chain's CDR3 is CASRDRLSNQPQHF. DNA for the CDR3: TGTGCCAGCAGGGACAGACTAAGCAATCAGCCCCAGCATTTT.

This chain connects TRBV27 to TRBJ1-5; tentative D call: TRBD1 (5 bases). The CDR3 totals 15 residues. The V end lost 7 bases, the J end lost 4 bases, and 17 bases lay between the germline ends. Germline CDR1 reads MNHEY; CDR2 reads SMNVEV (reference sequence). The CDR3: CASTPAGVPNQPQHF. DNA of the CDR3: TGTGCCAGCACTCCGGCGGGGGTTCCTAATCAGCCCCAGCATTTT.

The chain combines TRBV3-1 (or the pseudogene TRBV3-2) with TRBJ2-3; no definite D call. V lost 1 base and J 5 bases, leaving 7 bases between the germline ends. Germline CDR1 reads LGHDT; CDR2 reads YNNKEL (reference sequence). There are 13 residues in the CDR3. The CDR3 region is CASSQGSRDTQYF. In DNA form, the CDR3 reads TGTGCCAGCAGCCAAGGAAGTAGAGATACGCAGTATTTT.

V is TRBV30 and J is TRBJ1-2, with a possible D match to TRBD1 (6 bases). The ends were cut back, 2 bases at V and 5 bases at J, with 15 bases in the middle. Germline CDR1 is GTSNPN and CDR2 is SVGIG (reference sequence). The CDR3 extends over 14 amino acids. CDR3 protein: CAWSRDTNVYGYTF. The CDR3 DNA is TGTGCCTGGAGTCGGGACACCAATGTTTATGGCTACACCTTC.

The genes are TRBV5-4 and TRBJ1-1, with a possible D match to TRBD1 (6 bases). Trimming shortened V by 1 base and J by 7 bases, and 11 bases separated the two germline ends. CDR1 is SGHNT, CDR2 YYREEE, per germline (reference sequence). There are 13 residues in the CDR3. CDR3 DNA sequence: TGTGCCAGCAGCTTGACAGGGCTTGATGAAGCTTTCTTT. Protein product: CASSLTGLDEAFF.

The gene calls are TRBV5-1 and TRBJ1-1, with D possibly matching TRBD1 (6 bases). In germline, CDR1 is SGHRS, CDR2 YFSETQ. This CDR3 region has 13 residues. Deletions cut 3 bases from V and 11 bases from J, with 17 bases between. CDR3 DNA sequence: TGCGCCAGCAGCTCGGATCGGGGGGCCGAGGCTTTCTTT. Amino acid sequence: CASSSDRGAEAFF.

The V call is TRBV5-4, the J call TRBJ2-1, with 7 bases matching TRBD2. Trimming cost V 1 base and J 8 bases; bases outside gene matches: 12. Germline-derived CDR1 and CDR2 are SGHNT and YYREEE (reference sequence). The CDR3 totals 16 residues. The CDR3 loop is CASSLLASGPGDEQFF. As DNA, the CDR3 is TGTGCCAGCAGCTTGCTTGCTAGCGGTCCCGGTGATGAGCAGTTCTTC.

The chain links TRBV5-1 to TRBJ2-1, with 9 bases fitting TRBD2. Trimming removed 6 bases from V and 5 bases from J; junction bases left unmatched: 12. The CDR3 sequence is 16 residues long. The germline V gene has CDR1 SGHRS and CDR2 YFSETQ. Written as DNA, the CDR3 is TGCGCCAGCAACCCTGTGGCGGGAGGGCCGGACAATGAGCAGTTCTTC. Protein product: CASNPVAGGPDNEQFF.

The chain links TRBV4-1 to TRBJ1-1, with D tentatively TRBD1 (6 bases). Germline loops: CDR1 MGHRA, CDR2 YSYEKL. With 4 bases removed from V and 1 base from J, the gap between germline ends came to 13 bases. The CDR3 has 15 residues. CDR3: CASSLRSGANTEAFF. CDR3 sequence (DNA): TGCGCCAGCAGCCTCCGGTCAGGGGCGAACACTGAAGCTTTCTTT.

The rearrangement uses TRBV5-1 and TRBJ2-3; 10 positions agree with TRBD2. Germline assignment: CDR1 SGHRS and CDR2 YFSETQ. V lost 2 bases and J lost 0; bases outside the gene matches: 3. The CDR3 contains 16 residues. In DNA form, the CDR3 reads TGCGCCAGCAGCTTCTTACTAGCGGGAAGCACAGATACGCAGTATTTT. Translating gives CASSFLLAGSTDTQYF.

The chain uses TRBV11-2 and TRBJ1-6, with D hard to call. The CDR3 runs to 17 residues. Germline V CDR1 and CDR2: SGHAT, FQNNGV. Trimming pared 3 bases from V and 7 bases from J, leaving 19 bases between. The CDR3 region is CASSFDTLLMRNSPLHF. The CDR3 region has the DNA TGTGCCAGCAGCTTCGACACTCTCTTGATGCGAAATTCACCCCTCCACTTT. Looking up the rest from reference TRBV11-2 and TRBJ1-6 gives the full variable domain: EAGVAQSPRYKIIEKRQSVAFWCNPISGHATLYWYQQILGQGPKLLIQFQNNGVVDDSQLPKDRFSAERLKGVDSTLKIQPAKLEDSAVYLCASSFDTLLMRNSPLHFGNGTRLTVT.

The V gene is TRBV9, the J gene TRBJ2-2, with D unresolved. The V end lost 0 bases, the J end lost 1 base, and 7 bases lay between the germline ends. From germline, CDR1 is SGDLS and CDR2 YYNGEE. The CDR3 runs to 15 residues. The CDR3 protein is CASSVVGQNTGELFF. In DNA form, the CDR3 reads TGTGCCAGCAGCGTAGTTGGGCAGAACACCGGGGAGCTGTTTTTT.